This T cell receptor beta chain was identified during a study of T cells after yellow fever vaccination. This clonotype has just a few counts. This CDR3 is built from 13 residues. Germline CDR1 reads MNHEY; CDR2 reads SVGAGI. V lost 8 bases to trimming and J lost 5 bases, with 14 bases between them. A single record per CDR3 protein comes from TCRdb applying MiXCR to the 5' RACE reads. Altogether some 340,000 distinct CDR3 sequences are present, around 10% being singletons, with the ten largest covering approximately 3.3%. The receptor comes from a man aged 18 to 35 who received the YFV17D yellow fever vaccine. Sample: CD4+ T cells sorted from PBMCs, taken 45 days after the yellow fever booster vaccination. The genes are TRBV6-5 and TRBJ2-3; D may be TRBD2 (6 bases). The CDR3 DNA is TGTGCCAGCCGTCTTCCGGGGGAAGATACGCAGTATTTT. Amino acid sequence: CASRLPGEDTQYF.